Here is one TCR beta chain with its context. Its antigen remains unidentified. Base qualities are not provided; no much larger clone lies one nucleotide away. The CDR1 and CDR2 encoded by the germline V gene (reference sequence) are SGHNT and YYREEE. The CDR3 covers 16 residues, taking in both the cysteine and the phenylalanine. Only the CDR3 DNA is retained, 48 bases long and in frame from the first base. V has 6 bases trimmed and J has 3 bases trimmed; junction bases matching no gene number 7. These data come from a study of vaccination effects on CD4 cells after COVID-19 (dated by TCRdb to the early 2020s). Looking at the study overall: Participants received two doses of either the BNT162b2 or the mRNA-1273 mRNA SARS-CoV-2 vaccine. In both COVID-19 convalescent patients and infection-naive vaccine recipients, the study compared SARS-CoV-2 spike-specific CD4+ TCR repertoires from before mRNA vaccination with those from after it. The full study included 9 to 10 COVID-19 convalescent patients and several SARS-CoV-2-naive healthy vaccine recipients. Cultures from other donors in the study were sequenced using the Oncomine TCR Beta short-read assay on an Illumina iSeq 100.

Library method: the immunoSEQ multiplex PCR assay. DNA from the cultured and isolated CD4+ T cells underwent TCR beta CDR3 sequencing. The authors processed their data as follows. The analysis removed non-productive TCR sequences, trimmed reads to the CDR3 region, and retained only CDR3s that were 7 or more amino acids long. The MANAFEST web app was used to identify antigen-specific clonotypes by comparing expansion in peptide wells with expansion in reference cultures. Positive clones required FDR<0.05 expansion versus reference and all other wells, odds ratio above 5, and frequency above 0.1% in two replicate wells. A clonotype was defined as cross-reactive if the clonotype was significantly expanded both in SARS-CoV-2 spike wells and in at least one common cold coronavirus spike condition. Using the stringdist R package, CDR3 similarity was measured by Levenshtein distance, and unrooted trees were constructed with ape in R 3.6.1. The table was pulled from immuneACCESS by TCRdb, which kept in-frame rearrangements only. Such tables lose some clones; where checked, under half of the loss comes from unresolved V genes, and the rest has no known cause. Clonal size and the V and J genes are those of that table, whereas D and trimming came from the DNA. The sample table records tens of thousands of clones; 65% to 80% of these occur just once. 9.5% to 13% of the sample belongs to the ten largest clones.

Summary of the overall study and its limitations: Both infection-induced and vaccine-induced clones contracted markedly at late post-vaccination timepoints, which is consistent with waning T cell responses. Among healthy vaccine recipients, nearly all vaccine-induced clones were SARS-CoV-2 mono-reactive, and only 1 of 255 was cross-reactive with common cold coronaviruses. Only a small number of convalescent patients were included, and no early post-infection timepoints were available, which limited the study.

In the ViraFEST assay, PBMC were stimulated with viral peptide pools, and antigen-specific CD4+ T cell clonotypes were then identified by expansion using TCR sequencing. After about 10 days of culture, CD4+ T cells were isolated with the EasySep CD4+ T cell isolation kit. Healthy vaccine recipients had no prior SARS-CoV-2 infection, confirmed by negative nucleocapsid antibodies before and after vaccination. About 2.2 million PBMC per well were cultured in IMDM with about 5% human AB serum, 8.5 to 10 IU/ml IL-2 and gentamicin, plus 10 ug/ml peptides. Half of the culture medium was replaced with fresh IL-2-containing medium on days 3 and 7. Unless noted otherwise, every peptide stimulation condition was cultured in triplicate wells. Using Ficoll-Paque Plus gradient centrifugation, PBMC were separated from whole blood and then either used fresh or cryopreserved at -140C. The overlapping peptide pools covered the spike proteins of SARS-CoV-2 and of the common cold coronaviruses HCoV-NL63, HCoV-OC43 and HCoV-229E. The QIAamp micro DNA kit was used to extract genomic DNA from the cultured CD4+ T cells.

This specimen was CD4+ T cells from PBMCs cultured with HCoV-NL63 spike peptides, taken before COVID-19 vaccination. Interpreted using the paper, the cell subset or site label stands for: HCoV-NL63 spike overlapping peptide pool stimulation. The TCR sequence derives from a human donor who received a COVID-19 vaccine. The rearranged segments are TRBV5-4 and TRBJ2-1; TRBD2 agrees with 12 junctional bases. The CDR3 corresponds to CASTARTSGVYNEQFF. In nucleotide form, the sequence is TGTGCCAGCACCGCCCGGACTAGCGGGGTCTACAATGAGCAGTTCTTC.